The clone carrying this T cell receptor (beta chain) was recorded once. Libraries were prepared by immunoSEQ multiplex PCR; TCRdb keeps only in-frame clonotypes and omits some of them. The repertoire has 200,000 to 250,000 clones, 82% of them found once; the top ten carry approximately 3.6%. This CDR3 is 17 amino acids long. V shed 3 bases and J shed 7 bases, with 22 bases lying between them. Germline V gene sequence: CDR1 KGHSH, CDR2 LQKENI. These data originate in a study of blood T cell repertoires in COVID-19. The rearrangement joins TRBV18 to TRBJ1-5; D is perhaps TRBD1 (6 bases). The source is a woman in her fifties or sixties who had recovered from COVID-19. Sequencing was carried out using PBMCs or T cells enriched from blood (not recorded which). The CDR3 DNA reads as TGTGCCAGCTCACCCCCGGTAGTTCCGGGGGGCTACCAGCCCCAGCATTTT. It is translated as CASSPPVVPGGYQPQHF.